This entry concerns a single TCR beta chain. Its specificity is unknown. These data are taken from a study of T cells in Graves' hyperthyroidism and ophthalmopathy. Study context: Peripheral blood samples were taken at initial diagnosis, prior to any treatment.

Patients showing uncontrolled infection, other autoimmune disease, pregnancy or lactation were ineligible. For the diagnoses, clinical symptoms, serum thyroxine and TRAb, thyroid ultrasound and orbital computed tomography were used. Study-wide results and caveats: Blood held most thyroid clonotypes expanded above 0.001 frequency.

RNA transcripts were the template for amplifying TCR beta CDR3 regions. During a first-round RT-PCR of the TCR CDR3, the HTBI primer set was used. TCRdb fed the multiplex PCR reads into MiXCR, producing one record per CDR3 protein. The sample contains some 380,000 distinct CDR3 sequences, about 13% of which appear only once. What was sequenced was blood. The receptor was derived from a man aged 25 to 40 with Graves' hyperthyroidism that later progressed to Graves' ophthalmopathy.

The CDR3 reads CAWSVGTARSYNEQFF. As DNA, the CDR3 is TGTGCCTGGAGTGTAGGCACCGCTAGGTCCTACAATGAGCAGTTCTTC. The chain combines TRBV30 with TRBJ2-1, with no clear D. Germline V gene lookup returns CDR1 GTSNPN and CDR2 SVGIG (reference sequence). This CDR3 comprises 16 residues. Trimming took off 0 bases at V and 1 base at J, with 13 bases between the two ends. Using reference TRBV30 and TRBJ2-1 for the parts outside the CDR3, the full variable domain is SQTIHQWPATLVQPVGSPLSLECTVEGTSNPNLYWYRQAAGRGLQLLFYSVGIGQISSEVPQNLSASRPQDRQFILSSKKLLLSDSGFYLCAWSVGTARSYNEQFFGPGTRLTVL.